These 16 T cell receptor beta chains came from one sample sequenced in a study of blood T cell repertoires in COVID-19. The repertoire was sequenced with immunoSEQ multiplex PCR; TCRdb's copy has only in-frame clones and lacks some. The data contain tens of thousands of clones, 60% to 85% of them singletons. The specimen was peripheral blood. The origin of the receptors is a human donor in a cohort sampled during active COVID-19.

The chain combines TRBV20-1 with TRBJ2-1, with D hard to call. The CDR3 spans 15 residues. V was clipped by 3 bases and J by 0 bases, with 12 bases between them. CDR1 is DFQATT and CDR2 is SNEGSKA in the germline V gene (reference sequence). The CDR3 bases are TGCAGTGCTAGTTCCGGTTCTAACTCCTACAATGAGCAGTTCTTC. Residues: CSASSGSNSYNEQFF.

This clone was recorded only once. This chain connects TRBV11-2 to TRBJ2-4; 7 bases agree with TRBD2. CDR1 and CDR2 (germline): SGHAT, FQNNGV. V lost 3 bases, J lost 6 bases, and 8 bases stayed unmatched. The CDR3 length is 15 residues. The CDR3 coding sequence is TGTGCCAGCAGCTTCAATAGGAGGGAGGGAAACATTCAGTACTTC. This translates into CASSFNRREGNIQYF.

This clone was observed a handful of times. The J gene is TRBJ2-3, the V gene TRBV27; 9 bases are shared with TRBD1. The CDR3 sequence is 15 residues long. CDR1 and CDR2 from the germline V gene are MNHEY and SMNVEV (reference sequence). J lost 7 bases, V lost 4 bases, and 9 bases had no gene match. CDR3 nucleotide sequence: TGTGCCAGCAGTTCCCGGGACAGGGTACCAAATACGCAGTATTTT. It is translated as CASSSRDRVPNTQYF.

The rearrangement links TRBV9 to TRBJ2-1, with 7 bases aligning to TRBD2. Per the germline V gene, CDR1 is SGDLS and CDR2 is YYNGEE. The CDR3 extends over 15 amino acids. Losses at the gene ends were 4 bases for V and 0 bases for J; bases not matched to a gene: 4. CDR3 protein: CASSFGGSSYNEQFF. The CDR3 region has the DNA TGTGCCAGCAGCTTCGGGGGGAGCTCCTACAATGAGCAGTTCTTC.

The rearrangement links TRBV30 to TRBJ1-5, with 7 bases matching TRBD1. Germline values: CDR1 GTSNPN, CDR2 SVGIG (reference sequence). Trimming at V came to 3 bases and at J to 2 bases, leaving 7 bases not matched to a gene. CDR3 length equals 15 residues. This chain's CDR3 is CAWSQPQGGNQPQHF. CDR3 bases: TGTGCCTGGAGCCAACCCCAGGGGGGCAATCAGCCCCAGCATTTT.

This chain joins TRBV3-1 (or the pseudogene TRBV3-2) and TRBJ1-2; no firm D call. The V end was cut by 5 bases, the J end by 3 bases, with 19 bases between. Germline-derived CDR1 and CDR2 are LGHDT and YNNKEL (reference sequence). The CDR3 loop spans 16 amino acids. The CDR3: CASSYAGWTKDYGYTF. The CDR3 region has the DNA TGTGCCAGCAGCTACGCGGGTTGGACCAAAGACTATGGCTACACCTTC.

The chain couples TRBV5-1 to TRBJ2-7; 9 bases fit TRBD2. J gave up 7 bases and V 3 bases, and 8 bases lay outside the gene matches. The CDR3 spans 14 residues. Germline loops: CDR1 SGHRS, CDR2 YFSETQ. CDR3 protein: CASSSSLAGREQYF. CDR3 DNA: TGCGCCAGCAGCTCGTCCCTAGCGGGGAGGGAGCAGTACTTC.

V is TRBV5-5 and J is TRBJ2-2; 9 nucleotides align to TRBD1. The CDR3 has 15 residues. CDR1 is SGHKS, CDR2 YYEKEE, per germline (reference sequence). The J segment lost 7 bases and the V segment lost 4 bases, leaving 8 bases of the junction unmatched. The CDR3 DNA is TGTGCCAGCAGCAAGGACAGGGGAATCGGCGGGGAGCTGTTTTTT. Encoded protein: CASSKDRGIGGELFF.

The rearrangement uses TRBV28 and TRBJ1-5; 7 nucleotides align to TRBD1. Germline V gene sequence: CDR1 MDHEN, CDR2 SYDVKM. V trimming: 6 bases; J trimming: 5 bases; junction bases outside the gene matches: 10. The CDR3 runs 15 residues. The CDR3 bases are TGTGCCAGCAGGCCAACAGGGGACCGATATCAGCCCCAGCATTTT. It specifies CASRPTGDRYQPQHF. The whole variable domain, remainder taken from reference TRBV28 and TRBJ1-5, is DVKVTQSSRYLVKRTGEKVFLECVQDMDHENMFWYRQDPGLGLRLIYFSYDVKMKEKGDIPEGYSVSREKKERFSLILESASTNQTSMYLCASRPTGDRYQPQHFGDGTRLSIL.

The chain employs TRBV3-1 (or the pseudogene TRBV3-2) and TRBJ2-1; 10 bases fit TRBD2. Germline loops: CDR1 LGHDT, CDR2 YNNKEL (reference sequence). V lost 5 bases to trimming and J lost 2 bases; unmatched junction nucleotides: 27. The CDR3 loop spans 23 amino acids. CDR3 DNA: TGTGCCAGCAGCTGTCGGGGGTGCGGACGTGGACTAGCGGAGACCTTCCCCTACAATGAGCAGTTCTTC. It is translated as CASSCRGCGRGLAETFPYNEQFF.

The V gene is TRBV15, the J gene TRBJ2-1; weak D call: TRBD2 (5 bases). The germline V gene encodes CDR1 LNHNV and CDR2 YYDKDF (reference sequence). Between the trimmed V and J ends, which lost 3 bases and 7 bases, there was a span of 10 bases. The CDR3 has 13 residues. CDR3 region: CATSRRVSNEQFF. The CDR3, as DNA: TGTGCCACCAGCAGGAGGGTTTCAAATGAGCAGTTCTTC. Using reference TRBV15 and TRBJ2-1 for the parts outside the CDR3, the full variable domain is DAMVIQNPRYQVTQFGKPVTLSCSQTLNHNVMYWYQQKSSQAPKLLFHYYDKDFNNEADTPDNFQSRRPNTSFCFLDIRSPGLGDTAMYLCATSRRVSNEQFFGPGTRLTVL.

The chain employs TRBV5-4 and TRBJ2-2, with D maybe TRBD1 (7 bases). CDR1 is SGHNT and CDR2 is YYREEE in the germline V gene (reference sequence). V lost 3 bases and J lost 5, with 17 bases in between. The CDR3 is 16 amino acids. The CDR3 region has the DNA TGTGCCAGCAGCTGGGGGACTTCAGGGGGGACCGGGGAGCTGTTTTTT. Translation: CASSWGTSGGTGELFF.

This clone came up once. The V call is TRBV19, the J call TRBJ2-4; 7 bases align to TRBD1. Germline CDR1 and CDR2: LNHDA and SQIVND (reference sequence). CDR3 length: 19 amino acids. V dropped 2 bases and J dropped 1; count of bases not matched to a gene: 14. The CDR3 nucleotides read TGTGCCAGTAGTATAAGACAGGGATCAATCGGTGTGGCCAAAAACATTCAGTACTTC. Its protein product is CASSIRQGSIGVAKNIQYF.

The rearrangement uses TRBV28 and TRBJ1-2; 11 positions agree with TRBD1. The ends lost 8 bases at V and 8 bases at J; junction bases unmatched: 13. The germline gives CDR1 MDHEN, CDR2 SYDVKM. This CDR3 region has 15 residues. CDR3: CASLGTGGILGGYTF. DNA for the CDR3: TGTGCCAGCCTCGGGACAGGGGGGATTCTTGGGGGCTACACCTTC.

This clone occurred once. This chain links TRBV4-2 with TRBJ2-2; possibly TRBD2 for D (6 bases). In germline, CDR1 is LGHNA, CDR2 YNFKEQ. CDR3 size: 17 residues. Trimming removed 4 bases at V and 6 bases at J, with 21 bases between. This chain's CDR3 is CASSLNNGGGYSGELFF. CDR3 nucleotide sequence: TGTGCCAGCAGCCTCAACAACGGTGGGGGGTACTCCGGGGAGCTGTTTTTT.

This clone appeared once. This chain's CDR3 is CASSFGDYEQYF. The CDR3 DNA is TGTGCCAGCAGCTTTGGAGATTACGAGCAGTACTTC. The chain uses TRBV5-4 and TRBJ2-7; D unresolved. V was trimmed by 2 bases and J by 4 bases, leaving 7 bases between them. The CDR3 is made up of 12 amino acids. CDR1 is SGHNT, CDR2 YYREEE, per germline (reference sequence). The variable domain in full, completed from reference TRBV5-4 and TRBJ2-7, reads ETGVTQSPTHLIKTRGQQVTLRCSSQSGHNTVSWYQQALGQGPQFIFQYYREEENGRGNFPPRFSGLQFPNYSSELNVNALELDDSALYLCASSFGDYEQYFGPGTRLTVT.